Sequencing of this T cell receptor beta chain was carried out in a study of tumor-infiltrating lymphocytes in localized non-small cell lung cancer. Study in general: Several tumor histologies, both smoking statuses, and some post-neoadjuvant chemotherapy samples were included.

Of note for this clone: What it binds is unknown.

Study results and limitations: Compared with uninvolved lung, tumors showed higher T cell infiltration by TCRbeta sequencing.

Clones were read by immunoSEQ multiplex PCR, and TCRdb kept only the in-frame ones, dropping some. Of 10,000 or so clones in the sample, around four fifths are singletons; the top ten hold 6.9%. Trimming stripped 3 bases from V and 3 bases from J, with 5 bases between. Germline CDR1 and CDR2: SEHNR and FQNEAQ (reference sequence). The CDR3 loop spans 12 amino acids. The clonotype comes from a human donor with non-small cell lung cancer. J is TRBJ1-2 and V is TRBV7-9; D is uncertain. Sequenced sample: uninvolved lung tissue not adjacent to the tumor. The chain's CDR3 is CASSLDDYGYTF. The CDR3 DNA reads TGTGCCAGCAGCTTGGACGACTATGGCTACACCTTC.